One and the same sample provided the 27 T cell receptor beta chains below, sequenced in a study of read filtering for tumor transcriptome and immune sequencing (dated by TCRdb to 2018 to 2021). The sequencer listed for this sample is Illumina HiSeq 4000. TCR libraries were constructed from about 400 ng RNA using the Immunoverse kit, and molecular barcoded adaptors covering alpha/delta and beta/gamma chains were employed. Starting from the raw public reads, TCRdb applied fastp trimming at Q25, assembled clones with MiXCR and retained in-frame beta chains. Here each entry gathers all rows of one CDR3 protein and keeps the most common genes and DNA. The sample profile shows roughly 56,000 distinct CDR3 sequences; 15% to 25% of them were found once. Jointly, the top ten make up over 12% of the sample. The material sequenced was a population of CD138-negative cells sorted from bone marrow. In light of the paper, this sample's cell subset or site label describes: bone marrow mononuclear cells depleted of CD138+ plasma/myeloma cells by negative magnetic selection. These receptors came from a donor at least 40 years old with multiple myeloma.

This rearrangement joins TRBV7-9 to TRBJ1-2; possible D gene TRBD1, 5 bases. The CDR3 is 13 residues long. Germline loops: CDR1 SEHNR, CDR2 FQNEAQ (reference sequence). Trimming removed 4 bases at V and 0 bases at J, with 6 bases between. The CDR3: CASSSQANYGYTF. The DNA for the CDR3 is TGTGCCAGCAGCTCACAGGCTAACTATGGCTACACCTTC.

This clonotype was seen just once. The chain couples TRBV20-1 to TRBJ2-2; D possibly corresponds to TRBD1 (5 bases). The CDR3 extends over 14 amino acids. Trimming took 5 bases from V and 1 from J, leaving 11 bases between them. Germline-derived CDR1 and CDR2 are DFQATT and SNEGSKA (reference sequence). The CDR3 coding sequence is TGCAGTGCTGAAAGGGGTATGAACACCGGGGAGCTGTTTTTT. It specifies CSAERGMNTGELFF.

This clonotype was found a few times. The chain is built from TRBV7-9 and TRBJ2-1; D not certain. The CDR3 runs 16 residues. Germline V gives CDR1 SEHNR, CDR2 FQNEAQ (reference sequence). Between the trimmed V and J ends, which lost 5 bases and 0 bases, there was a span of 14 bases. The DNA for the CDR3 is TGTGCCAGCAGCCCCCCCTTGCGGATCTCCTACAATGAGCAGTTCTTC. Amino acid sequence: CASSPPLRISYNEQFF.

This clonotype was seen a few times. V is TRBV4-1 and J is TRBJ2-5; TRBD2 matches 7 bases. The CDR3 is 16 residues long. Germline V gene sequence: CDR1 MGHRA, CDR2 YSYEKL. V gave up 4 bases and J gave up 4 bases; unmatched junction bases: 12. DNA for the CDR3: TGCGCCAGCAGCCTACTCGCGGGAGCCGCGATAGAGACCCAGTACTTC. Encoded protein: CASSLLAGAAIETQYF.

At least ten counts were recorded for this clonotype. V usage is TRBV20-1 and J usage is TRBJ1-1; D possibly corresponds to TRBD1 (6 bases). The CDR3 covers 14 residues. Germline V gene data show CDR1 as DFQATT and CDR2 as SNEGSKA (reference sequence). V lost 0 bases and J 6 bases, leaving 14 bases between the germline ends. The CDR3 protein is CSAREQGGAAEAFF. The CDR3 DNA is TGCAGTGCTAGAGAACAGGGCGGGGCGGCTGAAGCTTTCTTT.

This clonotype was observed at least ten times. CDR3 nucleotides: TGTGCCAGCAGTGAATCACAGGGGATGGAGACCCAGTACTTC. Residues: CASSESQGMETQYF. The chain is built from TRBV6-1 and TRBJ2-5; 7 bases fit TRBD1. CDR3 size: 14 residues. CDR1 MNHNS and CDR2 SASEGT come from the germline V gene. V shed 2 bases, J shed 5 bases, and the junction held 5 bases outside the gene matches.

This clonotype was observed a handful of times. V is TRBV7-2 and J is TRBJ2-1; TRBD2 might be the D (7 bases). V dropped 8 bases and J dropped 4 bases, with 21 bases sitting between them. From germline, CDR1 is SGHTA and CDR2 FQGNSA. The CDR3 runs 16 residues. DNA for the CDR3: TGTGCCAGCGCAAGGGAGGCGGGGGCCACATACAATGAGCAGTTCTTC. It yields the protein CASAREAGATYNEQFF.

This clonotype was recorded many times. The chain links TRBV7-2 to TRBJ2-3; D is uncertain. V was clipped by 4 bases and J by 4 bases, with 15 bases between them. The CDR3 spans 15 residues. Per the germline V gene, CDR1 is SGHTA and CDR2 is FQGNSA. As DNA, the CDR3 is TGTGCCAGCAGCTATCAGTCAGAGGTAGCAGATACGCAGTATTTT. Translated: CASSYQSEVADTQYF.

This clonotype was recorded many times. This sequence joins TRBV29-1 and TRBJ2-3; 8 bases are a match to TRBD2. Germline V CDR1 and CDR2: SQVTM, ANQGSEA. Unmatched junction bases numbered 4, after V lost 5 bases and J lost 0 bases. This CDR3 contains 14 residues. The CDR3 region is CSVLAGSSTDTQYF. CDR3 sequence (DNA): TGCAGCGTTCTAGCGGGCAGTAGCACAGATACGCAGTATTTT.

This sequence joins TRBV7-2 and TRBJ1-3; 8 positions agree with TRBD1. Germline trimming cut 5 bases from V and 2 bases from J; bases unmatched to any gene: 8. The CDR3 extends over 16 amino acids. CDR1 is SGHTA and CDR2 is FQGNSA in the germline V gene. This CDR3 reads CASSKQGVSTGNTIYF. CDR3 DNA: TGTGCCAGCAGCAAACAGGGGGTATCAACTGGAAACACCATATATTTT.

V is TRBV7-3 and J is TRBJ2-2; possible D gene TRBD2, 6 bases. The length of the CDR3 is 15 residues. Germline V lookup: CDR1 SGHTA, CDR2 FQGTGA. The V end lost 4 bases, the J end lost 2 bases, and 11 bases lay between the germline ends. The CDR3 sequence is CASSYGGLNTGELFF. The CDR3 nucleotides are TGTGCCAGCAGCTACGGGGGACTTAACACCGGGGAGCTGTTTTTT.

This clonotype has ten or more counts. This chain joins TRBV20-1 and TRBJ2-3; the D is unclear. The CDR3 sequence is 13 residues long. Trimming removed 8 bases from V and 1 base from J, with 13 bases in between. Germline values: CDR1 DFQATT, CDR2 SNEGSKA (reference sequence). In DNA, the CDR3 is TGCAGTCTTAGGACGGCCGGCACAGATACGCAGTATTTT. This sequence encodes CSLRTAGTDTQYF.

This clonotype was detected many times. This chain connects TRBV12-3 or TRBV12-4 to TRBJ2-3; 7 bases are shared with TRBD2. V lost 0 bases to trimming and J lost 3 bases; unmatched junction nucleotides: 0. This CDR3 region has 14 residues. The CDR3, as DNA: TGTGCCAGCAGTTTAGCGGGAGGGACAGATACGCAGTATTTT. Its translation: CASSLAGGTDTQYF.

Ten or more counts support this clonotype. The V gene is TRBV7-3, the J gene TRBJ2-1; 8 nucleotides agree with TRBD1. CDR3 length: 14 residues. Germline-derived CDR1 and CDR2 are SGHTA and FQGTGA. V trimming: 0 bases; J trimming: 8 bases; junction bases outside the gene matches: 3. CDR3 DNA: TGTGCCAGCAGCTTAACCAGGGGGCACCATGAGCAGTTCTTC. This sequence encodes CASSLTRGHHEQFF.

In its sample, this clonotype was seen many times. This chain links TRBV7-2 with TRBJ2-1; the D gene is possibly TRBD2 (5 bases). The CDR3 extends over 16 amino acids. The V end lost 1 base, the J end lost 2 bases, and 12 bases lay between the germline ends. Per germline, CDR1 SGHTA and CDR2 FQGNSA. The DNA for the CDR3 is TGTGCCAGCAGCTTAGGTTTGGCGGGTGCCTACAATGAGCAGTTCTTC. It encodes CASSLGLAGAYNEQFF.

This clonotype was seen at least ten times. The chain joins TRBV9 to TRBJ2-2, with 7 positions matching TRBD1. The J segment lost 5 bases and the V segment lost 5 bases, leaving 3 bases of the junction unmatched. The germline gives CDR1 SGDLS, CDR2 YYNGEE. The CDR3 extends over 13 amino acids. CDR3 region: CASRTGETGELFF. For the CDR3, the DNA is TGTGCCAGCAGAACAGGGGAGACCGGGGAGCTGTTTTTT. The whole variable domain, remainder taken from reference TRBV9 and TRBJ2-2, is DSGVTQTPKHLITATGQRVTLRCSPRSGDLSVYWYQQSLDQGLQFLIQYYNGEERAKGNILERFSAQQFPDLHSELNLSSLELGDSALYFCASRTGETGELFFGEGSRLTVL.

This clonotype was recorded at least ten times. The chain couples TRBV7-9 to TRBJ2-7; D call uncertain. This CDR3 contains 14 residues. Per germline, CDR1 SEHNR and CDR2 FQNEAQ (reference sequence). V dropped 5 bases and J dropped 6 bases, with 17 bases sitting between them. CDR3 protein: CASSHSIKPTEQYF. Here the CDR3 DNA reads TGTGCCAGCAGCCACTCTATCAAACCTACCGAGCAGTACTTC.

This clonotype occurred a few times. The genes are TRBV10-2 and TRBJ1-5; D unresolved. Germline assignment: CDR1 WSHSY and CDR2 SAAADI. Trimming cost V 8 bases and J 4 bases, with 12 bases left between them. CDR3 length equals 13 residues. DNA for the CDR3: TGCGCCAGCCGAACGACGGGTAATCAGCCCCAGCATTTT. Translating gives CASRTTGNQPQHF.

This clonotype is medium-sized in the sample. Mismatch with germline at one junction end may stem from a read error. The rearrangement links TRBV15 to TRBJ2-1, with TRBD1 matching over 10 bases. The CDR3 is 15 residues long. Per germline, CDR1 LNHNV and CDR2 YYDKDF (reference sequence). CDR3 in DNA: TGTGCCACCAGCGGAGACAGGGGGCTGGGCAATGAGCAGTTCTTC. Translating it yields CATSGDRGLGNEQFF.

This clonotype came up many times. The chain is built from TRBV6-5 and TRBJ1-4; D uncertain. Trimming shortened V by 6 bases and J by 10 bases, and 15 bases separated the two germline ends. Germline loops: CDR1 MNHEY, CDR2 SVGAGI. The CDR3 contains 13 residues. CDR3 sequence (DNA): TGTGCCAGCAGATCCGGGCCCTGGGGAAAACTGTTTTTT. It codes for CASRSGPWGKLFF.

This clonotype was observed at least ten times. This CDR3 is CASSQDRNQPQHF. In DNA form, the CDR3 reads TGCGCCAGCAGTCAGGACAGGAACCAGCCCCAGCATTTT. The gene calls are TRBV10-1 and TRBJ1-5, with 7 positions matching TRBD1. J was trimmed by 7 bases and V by 5 bases; bases with no gene match: 5. This CDR3 has 13 amino acids. The V gene's germline CDR1 is WNHNN and CDR2 SYGVQD (reference sequence).

This clonotype was detected ten times or more. The CDR3 here is CASSGFKNTEAFF. The CDR3 DNA follows: TGTGCCAGCAGTGGATTCAAAAACACTGAAGCTTTCTTT. The chain uses TRBV6-1 and TRBJ1-1, with no clear D. The CDR3 is made up of 13 amino acids. Trimming shortened V by 4 bases and J by 2 bases, and 8 bases separated the two germline ends. Germline CDR1 is MNHNS and CDR2 is SASEGT.

This clonotype was found many times. The rearrangement links TRBV29-1 to TRBJ1-1; D not resolved. Germline-derived CDR1 and CDR2 are SQVTM and ANQGSEA. V gave up 1 base and J gave up 1 base, with 7 bases separating them. This CDR3 region has 13 residues. The CDR3 sequence is CSVEAGRNTEAFF. The CDR3 region has the DNA TGCAGCGTTGAAGCGGGGAGGAACACTGAAGCTTTCTTT.

Ten or more counts support this clonotype. This chain uses TRBV13 with TRBJ2-1, with 8 nucleotides matching TRBD2. V lost 2 bases and J lost 12; bases outside the gene matches: 9. CDR3 length: 14 residues. The germline CDR1 and CDR2 sequences are PRHDT and FYEKMQ (reference sequence). CDR3 in amino acids: CASSLLAGQRGQFF. For the CDR3, the DNA is TGTGCCAGCAGCTTACTAGCGGGCCAACGTGGGCAGTTCTTC.

This clonotype appeared many times. The V and J genes are TRBV4-1 and TRBJ2-3, with 9 bases identical to TRBD1. Germline V gene lookup returns CDR1 MGHRA and CDR2 YSYEKL. This CDR3 contains 14 residues. Trimming cost V 4 bases and J 4 bases; bases outside gene matches: 3. CDR3 coding DNA: TGCGCCAGCAGCCGGGACAGGGCCCCAGATACGCAGTATTTT. Translated, it gives CASSRDRAPDTQYF.

Of note for this clonotype: Possible read error: a much larger clone is one base away. The V and J genes are TRBV20-1 and TRBJ2-5; perhaps TRBD2 as D (6 bases). The CDR3 loop spans 12 amino acids. The germline V gene has CDR1 DFQATT and CDR2 SNEGSKA (reference sequence). CDR3 DNA: TGCAGTGCTAGAGACTGGGGGGAGAGCCAGTACTTC. Translation gives CSARDWGESQYF.

To note about this clonotype: This may be a read error: a much more frequent sequence differs by one nucleotide. The CDR3 DNA sequence: TGTGCCGCCAGTGACCGAGGTGGACGGGACCAAGAGACCCAGTACTTC. Translating it yields CAASDRGGRDQETQYF. This chain links TRBV24-1 with TRBJ2-5; D unclear. The CDR3 has 16 residues. Germline CDR1 and CDR2: KGHDR and SFDVKD.